The clone carrying this TCR beta chain has only one observation. Under the authors' procedure: Using reference gene primer amplification, nucleated cell counts were estimated. Clones were read by immunoSEQ multiplex PCR, and TCRdb kept only the in-frame ones, dropping some. The DNA was the basis for D and trimming; V, J and clone size are from that table. Of over 45,000 clones in the sample, around 81% were seen once. This sample was included in a study of blood T cell repertoires in COVID-19. On the study more broadly: COVID-19 samples collected from the United States, Italy and Spain covered acute and convalescent phases. T cells, B-cell-depleted T cells, or PBMCs supplied cDNA or gDNA.

The specimen was peripheral blood. This TCR was recovered from a woman at least 80 years old with active or convalescent COVID-19.

The CDR3 coding sequence is TGTGCCAGTAGTATACAGGGGGACGGTGAAAAACTGTTTTTT. Amino acids: CASSIQGDGEKLFF. The V call is TRBV19, the J call TRBJ1-4, with 7 bases matching TRBD1. This CDR3 region has 14 residues. V gave up 2 bases and J gave up 7 bases; unmatched junction bases: 4. CDR1 and CDR2 from the germline V gene are LNHDA and SQIVND (reference sequence).